This T cell receptor (beta chain) was recorded in a study of sequential checkpoint blockade in melanoma. In the study overall: First-line arms were nivolumab then ipilimumab, or the reverse, randomized 1:1. Each arm's sequence ended with maintenance nivolumab.

TCRdb's table, derived via immunoSEQ multiplex PCR, lists solely in-frame clones and lacks some. The table lists 25,000 to 30,000 clones, approximately 77% of them singletons, with about an eighth in the top ten. The CDR3 length is 12 residues. V was cut by 3 bases and J by 2 bases, with 5 bases left in between. The germline CDR1 and CDR2 sequences are SGHDN and FVKESK. Noted treatment: randomized to nivolumab then ipilimumab (arm A) or the reverse (arm B). DNA-damaging chemotherapy had not been given to any patient beforehand. From thawed PBMCs, live CD3+CD8+ cells negative for CD19 and CD56 were sorted.

The receptor comes from a human donor with melanoma. The chain couples TRBV14 to TRBJ2-7; a possible D gene is TRBD2 (5 bases). The source material was CD8+ T cells sorted from blood (inferred from file names), sampled from a patient given nivolumab and ipilimumab in sequence. Written as DNA, the CDR3 is TGTGCCAGCAGCCAGACTACCTACGAGCAGTACTTC. Protein product: CASSQTTYEQYF.